The 13 T cell receptor beta chains in this list originate from one sample, sequenced in a study of CXCR3-negative and CXCR3-positive naive CD8 T cells. Regarding the study as a whole: For CXCR3-positive naive cells, TRB CDR3s were more hydrophobic than those of CXCR3-negative naive cells.

Antigens of these TCRs are unknown. Each TRB cDNA library was prepared by 5' RACE (with UMI labels). After re-calling the 5' RACE reads, TCRdb lists one entry per CDR3 protein, DNA absent. This sample's table reports fewer than 90,000 distinct CDR3 sequences. Specimen: naive CXCR3+ CD8+ T cells from blood. Regarding subset: CD45RO-CCR7+CD27+CD95- naive CD8+ T cells expressing CXCR3 (TNR3+). All receptors come from a human donor in good health. Some clones in this sample may be carry-over from other donors' samples.

The chain recombines TRBV28 with TRBJ2-1; TCRdb's D call of TRBD2 is untestable without DNA. CDR1 MDHEN and CDR2 SYDVKM come from the germline V gene. The CDR3 is 13 residues long. CDR3 protein: CASTLAGGSLQFF.

The CDR3: CASSLEAFMNTEAFF. This chain connects TRBV5-1 to TRBJ1-1. CDR1 and CDR2 from the germline V gene are SGHRS and YFSETQ. The CDR3 totals 15 residues.

This rearrangement joins TRBV20-1 to TRBJ2-5; TCRdb calls TRBD2, which cannot be checked without DNA. The CDR3 extends over 15 amino acids. CDR1 is DFQATT, CDR2 SNEGSKA, per germline (reference sequence). The CDR3 sequence: CSARDDTGAWETQYF.

The V and J genes are TRBV4-3 and TRBJ2-3; absent DNA, TCRdb's TRBD2 call cannot be checked. This CDR3 spans 16 amino acids. Germline V gives CDR1 LGHNA, CDR2 YSLEER. CDR3 loop: CASSQDPSGGPDTQYF.

The chain couples TRBV29-1 to TRBJ2-7. The CDR3 sequence is 13 residues long. Germline-derived CDR1 and CDR2 are SQVTM and ANQGSEA. The CDR3 sequence is CSVLAGGRYEQYF.

The CDR3: CASSAFAYEQYF. The chain links TRBV28 to TRBJ2-7. CDR3 length equals 12 residues. Germline V gene lookup returns CDR1 MDHEN and CDR2 SYDVKM. Together with reference TRBV28 and TRBJ2-7, the CDR3 gives the full variable domain: DVKVTQSSRYLVKRTGEKVFLECVQDMDHENMFWYRQDPGLGLRLIYFSYDVKMKEKGDIPEGYSVSREKKERFSLILESASTNQTSMYLCASSAFAYEQYFGPGTRLTVT.

The chain links TRBV15 to TRBJ1-4. This CDR3 region has 16 residues. In germline, CDR1 is LNHNV, CDR2 YYDKDF (reference sequence). The CDR3 protein is CATSGGKGRSSEKLFF.

The V and J genes are TRBV4-3 and TRBJ1-1; the TCRdb D gene call, TRBD1, has no DNA to confirm it. The CDR3 totals 14 residues. Germline loops: CDR1 LGHNA, CDR2 YSLEER. The CDR3 protein is CASSQDRGSTEAFF.

The chain has TRBV25-1 and TRBJ1-6; the TCRdb call, TRBD1, lacks DNA for checking. The CDR3 loop spans 13 amino acids. In germline, CDR1 is MGHDK, CDR2 SYGVNS. The CDR3 here is CASSETGEPPLHF.

The chain joins TRBV6-6 to TRBJ1-1. The CDR3 extends over 16 amino acids. Per the germline V gene, CDR1 is MNHNY and CDR2 is SVGAGI (reference sequence). This CDR3 reads CASSPSLPGRSGKAFF.

This chain joins TRBV5-1 and TRBJ2-7; the D call of TRBD2 rests on TCRdb alone, since no DNA is present to check it. The CDR3 has 14 amino acids. CDR1 is SGHRS, CDR2 YFSETQ, per germline. CDR3 region: CASSLAGRIYEQYF.

V is TRBV28 and J is TRBJ1-5; TCRdb's D call of TRBD1 is untestable without DNA. The CDR3 spans 15 residues. Germline V gives CDR1 MDHEN, CDR2 SYDVKM. CDR3 protein: CASRRLLSNDQPQHF.

The CDR3 spells CSARSPAYGPDTQYF. The chain links TRBV20-1 to TRBJ2-3; the TCRdb call, TRBD1, lacks DNA for checking. This CDR3 spans 15 amino acids. The germline gives CDR1 DFQATT, CDR2 SNEGSKA (reference sequence).